Below, 15 T cell receptor beta chains from the same sample are listed, as sequenced in a study of T cell responses to AZD1222 COVID-19 vaccine. The assay was immunoSEQ multiplex PCR, and TCRdb's table has in-frame clones only and misses some. The sample records about 120,000 clones, less than 95% being singletons. The sample consisted of peripheral blood, taken 28 days after the second AZD1222 dose. These TCRs come from an adult who received the AZD1222 COVID-19 vaccine.

V and J are TRBV19 and TRBJ1-4; D is unclear. Germline CDR1 is LNHDA and CDR2 is SQIVND (reference sequence). The CDR3 loop spans 11 amino acids. V lost 7 bases and J lost 6, with 6 bases in between. The CDR3 reads CASTEDEKLFF. The CDR3 bases are TGTGCCAGTACCGAAGATGAAAAACTGTTTTTT.

The chain carries TRBV10-3 and TRBJ1-1; 7 nucleotides agree with TRBD1. CDR1 is ENHRY, CDR2 SYGVKD, per germline. The CDR3 has 13 amino acids. Trimming at V came to 11 bases and at J to 3 bases, leaving 9 bases not matched to a gene. The CDR3 nucleotides read TGTGCCGCCTCGGACAGGCTTGACACTGAAGCTTTCTTT. Translating gives CAASDRLDTEAFF.

V is TRBV5-1 and J is TRBJ1-4; D gene unclear. Trimming shortened V by 0 bases and J by 5 bases, and 8 bases separated the two germline ends. Germline V gives CDR1 SGHRS, CDR2 YFSETQ. The CDR3 loop spans 14 amino acids. The CDR3 DNA reads as TGCGCCAGCAGCTTGGCGCCGTCAAATGAAAAACTGTTTTTT. Protein product: CASSLAPSNEKLFF.

The rearrangement uses TRBV5-1 and TRBJ1-2, with TRBD1 matching 8 bases. The CDR3 has 15 residues. Germline V gives CDR1 SGHRS, CDR2 YFSETQ. Trimming took 0 bases from V and 3 from J; bases not matched to a gene: 4. The CDR3 is CASSLGQGMYYGYTF. DNA for the CDR3: TGCGCCAGCAGCTTGGGACAGGGGATGTACTATGGCTACACCTTC.

This clone showed up just once. The genes are TRBV5-1 and TRBJ2-3, with D tentatively TRBD1 (5 bases). Germline loops: CDR1 SGHRS, CDR2 YFSETQ. Trimming cost V 6 bases and J 6 bases, with 17 bases left between them. This CDR3 is 14 amino acids long. The CDR3 nucleotides read TGCGCCAGCATGGGGCTAATCGGTGGCGATACGCAGTATTTT. Protein product: CASMGLIGGDTQYF.

The V gene is TRBV5-1, the J gene TRBJ2-1; D not certain. Trimming removed 2 bases from V and 4 bases from J, with 7 bases in between. The CDR3 loop spans 13 amino acids. Germline values: CDR1 SGHRS, CDR2 YFSETQ. CDR3 sequence: CASSLGNYNEQFF. As DNA, the CDR3 is TGCGCCAGCAGCTTAGGAAATTACAATGAGCAGTTCTTC.

This chain links TRBV3-1 (or the pseudogene TRBV3-2) with TRBJ1-5, with 9 positions matching TRBD1. V was clipped by 4 bases and J by 6 bases; unmatched bases: 7. The CDR3 sequence is 15 residues long. Per germline, CDR1 LGHDT and CDR2 YNNKEL (reference sequence). This CDR3 reads CASSRQGVLGQPQHF. The DNA for the CDR3 is TGTGCCAGCAGCCGACAGGGGGTTCTGGGTCAGCCCCAGCATTTT.

The chain joins TRBV12-5 to TRBJ2-3; 8 bases are a match to TRBD1. The CDR3 spans 14 residues. Germline values: CDR1 LGHNT, CDR2 FRNRAP. With 7 bases clipped from V and 2 bases from J, the junction kept 5 bases outside the gene matches. DNA for the CDR3: TGTGCTAGTGCCAGGACAGGGTACACAGATACGCAGTATTTT. Translation: CASARTGYTDTQYF.

Only a few counts were recorded for this clone. The chain recombines TRBV5-4 with TRBJ1-1, with no clear D. The CDR3 contains 14 residues. V was trimmed by 1 base and J by 1 base, leaving 8 bases between them. Germline assignment: CDR1 SGHNT and CDR2 YYREEE (reference sequence). The CDR3 DNA reads as TGTGCCAGCAGCTTGAAGTTTAAGAACACTGAAGCTTTCTTT. Protein product: CASSLKFKNTEAFF.

The chain has TRBV5-1 and TRBJ2-7; D is uncertain. This CDR3 contains 13 residues. V was shortened by 0 bases and J by 5 bases, with 9 bases between the two germline ends. Germline values: CDR1 SGHRS, CDR2 YFSETQ. The CDR3 coding sequence is TGCGCCAGCAGCTTGGCGGCGGCTCACGAGCAGTACTTC. Its protein is CASSLAAAHEQYF.

The chain combines TRBV6-5 with TRBJ2-7; tentative D call: TRBD2 (6 bases). The V end lost 2 bases, the J end lost 4 bases, and 9 bases lay between the germline ends. The CDR3 is 13 residues long. CDR1 MNHEY and CDR2 SVGAGI come from the germline V gene. CDR3 coding DNA: TGTGCCAGCAGTTACGGGGGGTCGTACGAGCAGTACTTC. Translated: CASSYGGSYEQYF.

This chain links TRBV5-1 with TRBJ2-3; TRBD1 might be the D (5 bases). CDR1 and CDR2 (germline): SGHRS, YFSETQ. This CDR3 spans 15 amino acids. V was clipped by 4 bases and J by 1 base, with 13 bases between them. CDR3 sequence (DNA): TGCGCCAGCAGCATGGGGCTGGTGGGCACAGATACGCAGTATTTT. Encoded protein: CASSMGLVGTDTQYF.

The genes are TRBV18 and TRBJ1-1; a weak D match, TRBD1 (6 bases). The V gene's germline CDR1 is KGHSH and CDR2 LQKENI. There are 15 residues in the CDR3. The V end lost 2 bases, the J end lost 0 bases, and 10 bases lay between the germline ends. CDR3 DNA: TGTGCCAGCTCACCAAGGGGGGTCATGAACACTGAAGCTTTCTTT. This encodes CASSPRGVMNTEAFF.

Only one count was recorded for this clone. V usage is TRBV6-5 and J usage is TRBJ1-6; D unclear. Trimming stripped 6 bases from V and 7 bases from J, with 10 bases between. The germline CDR1 and CDR2 sequences are MNHEY and SVGAGI. This CDR3 region has 13 residues. DNA of the CDR3: TGTGCCAGCAGACCATCCGCCAATTCACCCCTCCACTTT. Translating it yields CASRPSANSPLHF.

The chain links TRBV2 to TRBJ2-7, with 11 bases matching TRBD1. Germline values: CDR1 SNHLY, CDR2 FYNNEI. The CDR3 covers 13 residues. Trimming removed 9 bases from V and 4 bases from J; junction bases left unmatched: 5. The DNA for the CDR3 is TGTGCCAGAGGGACAGGGGGTATATACGAGCAGTACTTC. This codes for CARGTGGIYEQYF.